This T cell receptor (beta chain) was recovered during a study of shared clonotypes between healthy human individuals. CDR1 and CDR2 from the germline V gene are PRHDT and FYEKMQ (reference sequence). The CDR3 has 15 amino acids. V shed 5 bases, J shed 3 bases, and the junction held 6 bases outside the gene matches. TCRdb's copy holds only in-frame clones and misses some; the assay was immunoSEQ multiplex PCR. The table lists about 2.4 million clones, roughly nine tenths of them singletons. The receptor was isolated from a man in his late teens or twenties in good health. Sequencing input: naive CD4+ T cells sorted from blood. Specified subset: CD45RA+ positively selected. V and J are TRBV13 and TRBJ2-4; 8 nucleotides agree with TRBD1. The DNA for the CDR3 is TGTGCCAGCAGCAGACAGGGGCTAAACAAAAACATTCAGTACTTC. Translation gives CASSRQGLNKNIQYF.